The source of this T cell receptor (beta chain) is a study of shared clonotypes between healthy human individuals. Study-wide results and caveats: Memory subsets had estimated richness that was generally smaller than that of naive subsets. Clonotypes not shared had lower generation probabilities than those common to all four donors. It was the few donors that limited the genetic and exposure-history diversity represented.

Libraries were prepared by immunoSEQ multiplex PCR; TCRdb keeps only in-frame clonotypes and omits some of them. The sample shows about 380,000 clones, 95% to 97% of them seen only once. To note about this clone: The antigen is not known.

The ends lost 8 bases at V and 2 bases at J; junction bases unmatched: 8. CDR1 is SGHRS and CDR2 is YFSETQ in the germline V gene. This CDR3 is built from 14 residues. The healthy adult donors were HIV-negative and reported no recent acute infections or vaccinations. This chain links TRBV5-1 with TRBJ2-3, with 7 bases matching TRBD1. Sequencing input: memory CD8+ T cells sorted from blood. Subset specified: CD45RO+ cells pooled with CCR7-negative TemRA cells. The clonotype comes from a man between 25 and 39 years old in good health. The CDR3 sequence: CASQGGRSTDTQYF. The CDR3 nucleotides are TGCGCCAGTCAAGGGGGCCGCTCCACAGATACGCAGTATTTT.